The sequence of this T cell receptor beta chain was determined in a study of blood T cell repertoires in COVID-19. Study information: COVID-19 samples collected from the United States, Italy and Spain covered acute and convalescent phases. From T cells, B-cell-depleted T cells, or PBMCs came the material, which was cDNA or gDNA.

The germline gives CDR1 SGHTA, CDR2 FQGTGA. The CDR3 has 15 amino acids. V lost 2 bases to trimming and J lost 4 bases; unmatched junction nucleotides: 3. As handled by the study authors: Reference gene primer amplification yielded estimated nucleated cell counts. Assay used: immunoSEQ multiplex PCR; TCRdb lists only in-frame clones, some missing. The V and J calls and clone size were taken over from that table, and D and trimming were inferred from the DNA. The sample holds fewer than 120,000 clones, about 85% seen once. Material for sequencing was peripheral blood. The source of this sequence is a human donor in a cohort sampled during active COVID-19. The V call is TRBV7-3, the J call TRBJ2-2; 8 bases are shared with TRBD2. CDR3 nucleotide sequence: TGTGCCAGCAGCTTACCGGGGGGGCCCACCGGGGAGCTGTTTTTT. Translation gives CASSLPGGPTGELFF.